This TCR beta chain was sequenced for a study of blood T cell repertoires in COVID-19. Study details: Spain, Italy and the United States supplied samples that represented acute and convalescent COVID-19. Nucleic acid was either cDNA or gDNA, and it came from T cells, B-cell-depleted T cells, or PBMCs.

Germline V CDR1 and CDR2: SGHTS, YDEGEE. CDR3 length: 14 amino acids. V shed 1 base, J shed 2 bases, and the junction held 2 bases outside the gene matches. One Seattle source followed patients from active infection through their disease course. Under the authors' procedure: Amplification of reference gene primers provided the estimated nucleated cell counts. Sequencing used immunoSEQ multiplex PCR; TCRdb keeps in-frame clones, though not all of them. V, J and clone size reflect that table, while D and trimming were determined from the DNA. The sample records about 220,000 clones, 75% to 85% being singletons.

The sequence derives from a woman between 70 and 85 years old with COVID-19, enrolled during active disease. Sequenced input: peripheral blood. The rearrangement uses TRBV5-8 and TRBJ1-2; TRBD1 matches at 7 bases. The chain's CDR3 is CASSLNRGNYGYTF. The DNA of the CDR3 is TGTGCCAGCAGCTTGAACAGGGGAAACTATGGCTACACCTTC.